The 6 T cell receptor beta chains below were found in one sample sequenced in a study of shared clonotypes between healthy human individuals. Profiling relied on immunoSEQ multiplex PCR, and the TCRdb table lists in-frame clones only, not all of them. The sample records 400,000 to 500,000 clones, 60% to 85% being singletons. The sequenced material came from PBMCs. The receptors come from a woman between 35 and 50 years old in good health. Some clones in this sample may be carry-over from other donors' samples.

The chain recombines TRBV5-1 with TRBJ2-3; 8 positions agree with TRBD1. Germline CDR1 is SGHRS and CDR2 is YFSETQ. This CDR3 is 15 amino acids long. V was clipped by 4 bases and J by 2 bases; unmatched bases: 6. This chain's CDR3 is CASSPGTGPTDTQYF. CDR3 coding DNA: TGCGCCAGCAGCCCGGGGACAGGACCCACAGATACGCAGTATTTT.

The chain is built from TRBV5-1 and TRBJ2-1; 7 positions agree with TRBD1. The CDR3 extends over 14 amino acids. Per the germline V gene, CDR1 is SGHRS and CDR2 is YFSETQ. V dropped 1 base and J dropped 6; count of bases not matched to a gene: 4. In DNA, the CDR3 is TGCGCCAGCAGCTTGAGGGGGCAAGCCAATGAGCAGTTCTTC. Residues: CASSLRGQANEQFF.

The chain couples TRBV14 to TRBJ2-7; 11 bases fit TRBD1. Germline V CDR1 and CDR2: SGHDN, FVKESK. The CDR3 contains 15 residues. After removal of 4 bases from V and 6 bases from J, the junction contained 8 bases not matched to a gene. The CDR3 DNA sequence: TGTGCCAGCAGCCCGATTCTGGGACAGGGGGGCGAGCAGTACTTC. Translating gives CASSPILGQGGEQYF.

The V gene is TRBV6-5, the J gene TRBJ1-5, with D possibly TRBD1 on 6 matching bases. Deletions cut 0 bases from V and 5 bases from J, with 11 bases between. The length of the CDR3 is 15 residues. Germline CDR1 reads MNHEY; CDR2 reads SVGAGI. The CDR3, as DNA: TGTGCCAGCAGTTACTCGAAAGGGGGAGATCAGCCCCAGCATTTT. It codes for CASSYSKGGDQPQHF.

V usage is TRBV10-3 and J usage is TRBJ2-6; D gene unclear. Germline values: CDR1 ENHRY, CDR2 SYGVKD. V lost 3 bases to trimming and J lost 2 bases, with 11 bases between them. This CDR3 is built from 16 residues. The CDR3 is CAISDYRTPGANVLTF. DNA for the CDR3: TGTGCCATCAGTGATTATAGGACCCCTGGGGCCAACGTCCTGACTTTC.

CDR3 nucleotides: TGTGCCACCAAAATCGGGGGCACAGATACGCAGTATTTT. Its protein product is CATKIGGTDTQYF. The chain has TRBV28 and TRBJ2-3; D is possibly TRBD2 (5 bases). Between the trimmed V and J ends, which lost 10 bases and 1 base, there was a span of 12 bases. CDR1 is MDHEN, CDR2 SYDVKM, per germline. This CDR3 contains 13 residues.